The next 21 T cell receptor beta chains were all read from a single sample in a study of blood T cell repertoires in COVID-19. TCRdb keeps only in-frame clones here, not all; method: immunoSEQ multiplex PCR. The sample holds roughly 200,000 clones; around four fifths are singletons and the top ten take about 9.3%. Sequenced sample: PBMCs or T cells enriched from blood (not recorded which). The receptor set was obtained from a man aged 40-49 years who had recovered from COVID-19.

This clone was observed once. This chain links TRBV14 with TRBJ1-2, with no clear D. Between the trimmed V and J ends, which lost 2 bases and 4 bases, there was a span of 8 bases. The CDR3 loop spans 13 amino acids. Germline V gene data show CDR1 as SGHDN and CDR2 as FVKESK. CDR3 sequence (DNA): TGTGCCAGCAGCCAAAACAGCCCCTATGGCTACACCTTC. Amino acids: CASSQNSPYGYTF.

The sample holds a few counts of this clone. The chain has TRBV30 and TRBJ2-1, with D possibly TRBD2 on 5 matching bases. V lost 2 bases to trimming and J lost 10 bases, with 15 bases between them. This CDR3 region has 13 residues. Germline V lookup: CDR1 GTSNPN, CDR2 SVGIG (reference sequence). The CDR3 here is CAWSFGGWTEQFF. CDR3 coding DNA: TGTGCCTGGAGTTTTGGCGGGTGGACCGAGCAGTTCTTC.

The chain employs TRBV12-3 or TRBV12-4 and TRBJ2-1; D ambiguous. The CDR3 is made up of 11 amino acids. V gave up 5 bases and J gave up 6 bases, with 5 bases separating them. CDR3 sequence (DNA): TGTGCCAGCAGTCCGGGCAATGAGCAGTTCTTC. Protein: CASSPGNEQFF.

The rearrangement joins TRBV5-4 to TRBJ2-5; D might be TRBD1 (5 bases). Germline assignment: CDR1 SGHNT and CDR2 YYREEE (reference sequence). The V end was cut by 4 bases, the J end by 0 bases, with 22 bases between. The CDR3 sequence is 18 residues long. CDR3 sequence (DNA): TGTGCCAGCAGCCCAGACACCCTCAGTGGGGCTTACCAAGAGACCCAGTACTTC. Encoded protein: CASSPDTLSGAYQETQYF.

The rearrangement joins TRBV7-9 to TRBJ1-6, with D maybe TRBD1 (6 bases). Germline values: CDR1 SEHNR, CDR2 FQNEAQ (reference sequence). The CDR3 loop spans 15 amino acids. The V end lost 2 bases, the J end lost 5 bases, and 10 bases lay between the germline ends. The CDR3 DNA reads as TGTGCCAGCAGCTTATTGGGACAAAATAATTCACCCCTCCACTTT. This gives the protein CASSLLGQNNSPLHF.

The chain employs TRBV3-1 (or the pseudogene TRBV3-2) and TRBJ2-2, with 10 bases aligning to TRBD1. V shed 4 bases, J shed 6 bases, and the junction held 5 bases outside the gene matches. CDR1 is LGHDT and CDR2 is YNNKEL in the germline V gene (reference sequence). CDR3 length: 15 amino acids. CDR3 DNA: TGTGCCAGCAGCCTCCGGGACAGGGGTTCCGGGGAGCTGTTTTTT. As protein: CASSLRDRGSGELFF.

CDR3 residues: CASRRLAGGGYEQYF. The CDR3 DNA is TGTGCCAGCAGACGACTAGCGGGAGGGGGGTACGAGCAGTACTTC. The chain carries TRBV28 and TRBJ2-7; 14 positions match TRBD2. Germline values: CDR1 MDHEN, CDR2 SYDVKM. The CDR3 has 15 residues. J was trimmed by 4 bases and V by 6 bases; bases with no gene match: 5.

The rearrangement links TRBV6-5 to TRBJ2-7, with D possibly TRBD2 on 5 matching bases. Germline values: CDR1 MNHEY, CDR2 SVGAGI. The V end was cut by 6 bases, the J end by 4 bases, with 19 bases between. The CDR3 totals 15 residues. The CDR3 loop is CASSWTETGVYEQYF. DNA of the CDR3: TGTGCCAGCAGCTGGACCGAGACCGGGGTTTACGAGCAGTACTTC.

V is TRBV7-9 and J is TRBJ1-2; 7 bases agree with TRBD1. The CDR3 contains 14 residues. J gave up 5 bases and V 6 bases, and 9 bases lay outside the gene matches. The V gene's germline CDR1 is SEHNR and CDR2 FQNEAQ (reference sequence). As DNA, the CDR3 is TGTGCCAGCAGGGGGGGACAGCGTGGATATGGCTACACCTTC. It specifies CASRGGQRGYGYTF.

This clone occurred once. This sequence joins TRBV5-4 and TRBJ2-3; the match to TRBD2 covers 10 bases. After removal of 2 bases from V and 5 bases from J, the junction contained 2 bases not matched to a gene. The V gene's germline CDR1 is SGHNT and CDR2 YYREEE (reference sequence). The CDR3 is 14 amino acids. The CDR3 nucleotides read TGTGCCAGCAGCTTAAGACTAGCGGGAGATACGCAGTATTTT. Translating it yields CASSLRLAGDTQYF.

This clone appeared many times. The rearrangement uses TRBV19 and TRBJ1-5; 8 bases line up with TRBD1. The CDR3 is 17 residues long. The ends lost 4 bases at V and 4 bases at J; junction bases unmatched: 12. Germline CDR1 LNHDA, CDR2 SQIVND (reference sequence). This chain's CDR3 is CASSTIRQGFGNQPQHF. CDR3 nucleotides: TGTGCCAGTAGTACGATCAGACAGGGGTTCGGGAATCAGCCCCAGCATTTT.

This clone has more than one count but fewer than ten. CDR3 DNA: TGTGCCAGCAGCTTTGACGGAGCTAGCGCCCACGAGCAGTACTTC. It translates to CASSFDGASAHEQYF. The chain is built from TRBV5-4 and TRBJ2-7; D is perhaps TRBD2 (6 bases). Germline CDR1 reads SGHNT; CDR2 reads YYREEE (reference sequence). V was cut by 2 bases and J by 5 bases, with 17 bases left in between. CDR3 length: 15 amino acids. The variable domain in full, with the rest retrieved from reference TRBV5-4 and TRBJ2-7, is ETGVTQSPTHLIKTRGQQVTLRCSSQSGHNTVSWYQQALGQGPQFIFQYYREEENGRGNFPPRFSGLQFPNYSSELNVNALELDDSALYLCASSFDGASAHEQYFGPGTRLTVT.

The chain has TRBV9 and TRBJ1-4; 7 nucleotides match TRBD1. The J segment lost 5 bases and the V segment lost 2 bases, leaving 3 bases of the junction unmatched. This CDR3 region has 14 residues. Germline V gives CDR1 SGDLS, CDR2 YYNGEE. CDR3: CASSVTGVNEKLFF. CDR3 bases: TGTGCCAGCAGCGTCACAGGGGTAAATGAAAAACTGTTTTTT.

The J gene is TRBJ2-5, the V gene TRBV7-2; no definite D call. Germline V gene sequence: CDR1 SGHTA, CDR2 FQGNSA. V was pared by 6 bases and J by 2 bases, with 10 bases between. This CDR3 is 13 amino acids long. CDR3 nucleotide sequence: TGTGCCAGCAGAAAACCGGGTCAAGAGACCCAGTACTTC. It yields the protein CASRKPGQETQYF.

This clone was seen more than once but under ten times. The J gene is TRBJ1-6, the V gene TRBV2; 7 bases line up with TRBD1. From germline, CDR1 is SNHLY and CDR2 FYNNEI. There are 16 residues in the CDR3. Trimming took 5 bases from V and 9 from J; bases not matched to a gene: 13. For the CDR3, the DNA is TGTGCCAGCAGTTCAAACCGGGACAGCGGTAGTTCACCCCTCCACTTT. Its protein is CASSSNRDSGSSPLHF.

CDR3 nucleotide sequence: TGTGCCAGCTCACCTGACGGAGACACTGAAGCTTTCTTT. The encoded protein is CASSPDGDTEAFF. V usage is TRBV18 and J usage is TRBJ1-1; no clear D gene. The CDR3 is made up of 13 amino acids. The germline V and J ends were trimmed by 3 bases and 3 bases, with 8 bases remaining between them. Germline CDR1 is KGHSH and CDR2 is LQKENI.

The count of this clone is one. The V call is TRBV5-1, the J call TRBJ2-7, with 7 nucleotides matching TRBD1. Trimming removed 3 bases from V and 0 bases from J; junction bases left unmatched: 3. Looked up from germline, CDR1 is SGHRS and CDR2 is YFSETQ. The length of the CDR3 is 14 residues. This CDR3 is CASSSQGVSYEQYF. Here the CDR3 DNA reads TGCGCCAGCAGCTCTCAGGGGGTCTCCTACGAGCAGTACTTC.

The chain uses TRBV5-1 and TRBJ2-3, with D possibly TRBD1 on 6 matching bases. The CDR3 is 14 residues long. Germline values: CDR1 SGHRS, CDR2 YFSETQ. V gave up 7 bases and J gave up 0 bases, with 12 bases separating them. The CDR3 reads CASRGQASTDTQYF. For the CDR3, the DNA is TGCGCCAGCCGGGGACAAGCTAGCACAGATACGCAGTATTTT.

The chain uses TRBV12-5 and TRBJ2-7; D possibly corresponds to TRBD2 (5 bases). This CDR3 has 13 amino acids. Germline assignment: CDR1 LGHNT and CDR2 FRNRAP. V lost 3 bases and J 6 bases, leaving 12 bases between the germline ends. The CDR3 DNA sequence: TGTGCTAGTGGTTTTGACGGGAAAGGCGAGCAGTACTTC. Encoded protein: CASGFDGKGEQYF.

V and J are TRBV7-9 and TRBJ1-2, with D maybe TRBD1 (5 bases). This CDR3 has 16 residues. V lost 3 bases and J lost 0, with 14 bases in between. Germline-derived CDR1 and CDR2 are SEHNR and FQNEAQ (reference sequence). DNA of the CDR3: TGTGCCAGCAGCTTGGGGGGAGCGAGCACTAACTATGGCTACACCTTC. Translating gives CASSLGGASTNYGYTF. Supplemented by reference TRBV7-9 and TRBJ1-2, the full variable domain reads DTGVSQNPRHKITKRGQNVTFRCDPISEHNRLYWYRQTLGQGPEFLTYFQNEAQLEKSRLLSDRFSAERPKGSFSTLEIQRTEQGDSAMYLCASSLGGASTNYGYTFGSGTRLTVV.

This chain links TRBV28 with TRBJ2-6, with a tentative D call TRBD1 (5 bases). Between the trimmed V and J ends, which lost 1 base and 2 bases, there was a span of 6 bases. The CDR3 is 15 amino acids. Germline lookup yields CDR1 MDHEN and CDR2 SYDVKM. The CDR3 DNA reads TGTGCCAGCAGTTTATCAGGGCCTGGGGCCAACGTCCTGACTTTC. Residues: CASSLSGPGANVLTF. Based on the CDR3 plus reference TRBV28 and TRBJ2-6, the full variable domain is DVKVTQSSRYLVKRTGEKVFLECVQDMDHENMFWYRQDPGLGLRLIYFSYDVKMKEKGDIPEGYSVSREKKERFSLILESASTNQTSMYLCASSLSGPGANVLTFGAGSRLTVL.